The 5 T cell receptor beta chains presented below share a single source sample, sequenced in a study of blood T cell repertoires in COVID-19. Assay used: immunoSEQ multiplex PCR; TCRdb lists only in-frame clones, some missing. This sample has over 200,000 clones, with roughly 85% found just once. The sample taken for sequencing was peripheral blood. The receptors originated from an older woman with active or convalescent COVID-19.

The J gene is TRBJ2-1, the V gene TRBV19; 8 bases are shared with TRBD2. The V gene's germline CDR1 is LNHDA and CDR2 SQIVND (reference sequence). The V and J ends lost 6 bases and 6 bases, in that order; junction bases with no gene match: 10. CDR3 length equals 15 residues. This CDR3 is CASRAVSGSGNEQFF. CDR3 nucleotide sequence: TGTGCCAGTAGGGCCGTGAGCGGGAGTGGCAATGAGCAGTTCTTC.

The gene calls are TRBV5-1 and TRBJ2-3; 9 bases line up with TRBD2. V lost 4 bases, J lost 2 bases, and 8 bases stayed unmatched. Germline V gene lookup returns CDR1 SGHRS and CDR2 YFSETQ. The CDR3 is 16 amino acids. CDR3 sequence (DNA): TGCGCCAGCAGCCGAAGCGGGGGGAGTAACACAGATACGCAGTATTTT. This gives the protein CASSRSGGSNTDTQYF.

This chain connects TRBV11-1 to TRBJ2-5; 7 positions agree with TRBD1. The ends lost 6 bases at V and 8 bases at J; junction bases unmatched: 15. Germline loops: CDR1 SGHAT, CDR2 FQDESV (reference sequence). This CDR3 is built from 15 residues. The CDR3 region is CASSTTGEVWRTQYF. DNA of the CDR3: TGTGCCAGCAGTACTACAGGGGAAGTGTGGAGAACCCAGTACTTC.

The V gene is TRBV5-5, the J gene TRBJ1-2; TRBD1 aligns across 7 bases. CDR3 length equals 15 residues. CDR1 and CDR2 (germline): SGHKS, YYEKEE (reference sequence). Trimming at V came to 0 bases and at J to 3 bases, leaving 5 bases not matched to a gene. This CDR3 reads CASSLAQGVDYGYTF. For the CDR3, the DNA is TGTGCCAGCAGCTTGGCCCAGGGGGTGGACTATGGCTACACCTTC.

The V and J genes are TRBV10-3 and TRBJ2-5; D unresolved. The CDR3 has 12 residues. The germline V gene encodes CDR1 ENHRY and CDR2 SYGVKD. Between the trimmed V and J ends, which lost 0 bases and 3 bases, there was a span of 2 bases. The CDR3 DNA reads as TGTGCCATCAGTGAGTCCAAAGAGACCCAGTACTTC. Translation gives CAISESKETQYF.